Following are 7 T cell receptor beta chains from one sample sequenced in a study of glioma-infiltrating T cells after dendritic cell vaccination. Data came from immunoSEQ multiplex PCR; TCRdb stores just in-frame clones and leaves some out. Of tens of thousands of clones in the sample, around 86% were seen once. Sample: blood, taken before dendritic cell vaccination. These receptors originate from a human donor with glioblastoma.

This clone showed up just a few times. The chain combines TRBV29-1 with TRBJ2-2; a weak D match, TRBD2 (6 bases). Trimming cost V 6 bases and J 0 bases, with 8 bases left between them. This CDR3 is built from 13 residues. Germline values: CDR1 SQVTM, CDR2 ANQGSEA. CDR3 coding DNA: TGCAGCGTCCGGGAGACGAACACCGGGGAGCTGTTTTTT. It encodes CSVRETNTGELFF.

The V gene is TRBV4-3, the J gene TRBJ2-7, with 7 bases lining up with TRBD2. The V gene's germline CDR1 is LGHNA and CDR2 YSLEER. The CDR3 length is 15 residues. Unmatched junction bases numbered 7, after V lost 0 bases and J lost 5 bases. This CDR3 reads CASSQDFGGIDEQYF. CDR3 in DNA: TGCGCCAGCAGCCAAGATTTCGGGGGGATCGACGAGCAGTACTTC.

CDR3 DNA sequence: TGCGCCAGCAGCTGGCAGGGGGAAACCGGGGAGCTGTTTTTT. This sequence encodes CASSWQGETGELFF. V and J are TRBV5-1 and TRBJ2-2; 7 bases match TRBD1. The CDR3 spans 14 residues. Per the germline V gene, CDR1 is SGHRS and CDR2 is YFSETQ. V lost 3 bases, J lost 5 bases, and 4 bases stayed unmatched.

This clone occurred a few times. This chain uses TRBV28 with TRBJ1-1, with 11 bases fitting TRBD1. The CDR3 length is 14 residues. The V gene end was trimmed by 8 bases and the J gene end by 0 bases; junction bases not matched to a gene: 2. Germline CDR1 reads MDHEN; CDR2 reads SYDVKM. The CDR3 spells CASGQGALNTEAFF. The CDR3 nucleotides read TGTGCCAGCGGACAGGGGGCACTGAACACTGAAGCTTTCTTT.

The chain uses TRBV6-5 and TRBJ1-2; TRBD1 agrees at 10 bases. Per germline, CDR1 MNHEY and CDR2 SVGAGI. The CDR3 is made up of 14 amino acids. With 6 bases clipped from V and 7 bases from J, the junction kept 8 bases outside the gene matches. The CDR3 DNA follows: TGTGCCAGCAGACCCGACAGGGGGCAAGGTGGCTACACCTTC. This sequence encodes CASRPDRGQGGYTF.

The DNA for the CDR3 is TGTGCCAGCAGTGCCTGGGACAGGGAGAAAAACATTCAGTACTTC. Protein: CASSAWDREKNIQYF. The rearrangement uses TRBV6-1 and TRBJ2-4; 9 nucleotides align to TRBD1. The J segment lost 4 bases and the V segment lost 4 bases, leaving 5 bases of the junction unmatched. The CDR3 totals 15 residues. Germline CDR1 and CDR2: MNHNS and SASEGT.

The chain employs TRBV11-3 and TRBJ1-3; D might be TRBD1 (6 bases). The V end was cut by 0 bases, the J end by 3 bases, with 12 bases between. The CDR3 contains 16 residues. In germline, CDR1 is SGHNT, CDR2 YENEEA. This CDR3 reads CASSLDGQGYGNTIYF. The CDR3 DNA follows: TGTGCCAGCAGCTTAGATGGCCAGGGGTATGGAAACACCATATATTTT.